This TCR beta chain was captured by sequencing in a study of early T cells in non-severe SARS-CoV-2 infection. The CDR3 extends over 13 amino acids. Trimming shortened V by 2 bases and J by 0 bases, and 4 bases separated the two germline ends. A single record per CDR3 protein comes from TCRdb applying MiXCR to the 5' RACE reads. The sample records about 73,000 distinct CDR3 sequences, roughly 15% being singletons. This clonotype was observed many times. The receptor was derived from an adult who was a healthcare worker with PCR-confirmed SARS-CoV-2 infection or an uninfected control (not recorded which). Sequencing was done on a sample of whole blood. This chain joins TRBV12-3 or TRBV12-4 and TRBJ1-1, with D unclear. CDR3 in amino acids: CASSLLMNTEAFF. The CDR3 nucleotides read TGTGCCAGCAGTTTACTTATGAACACTGAAGCTTTCTTT.